The next 24 T cell receptor beta chains were all read from a single sample in a study of beta chain features in type 1 diabetes. Study conclusions and caveats: Patients with Type 1 diabetes showed moderately but significantly shorter TCRB CDR3s in all four CD4+ subsets.

These TCRs' antigens remain unknown. Expressed TCRB transcripts were sequenced because the entire RNA isolate underwent reverse transcription. Sequencing used immunoSEQ multiplex PCR; TCRdb keeps in-frame clones, though not all of them. The table lists hundreds of thousands of clones, about an eighth of them singletons, with approximately 0.022% in the top ten. Sequencing was carried out using naive CD4+ T cells from blood. The receptor source for this set is a man aged 18 to 30 with type 1 diabetes.

This clone was detected a few times. V usage is TRBV7-9 and J usage is TRBJ1-1; a weak D match, TRBD1 (6 bases). V was cut by 4 bases and J by 8 bases, with 14 bases left in between. The CDR3 is made up of 13 amino acids. Germline lookup yields CDR1 SEHNR and CDR2 FQNEAQ (reference sequence). CDR3 DNA: TGTGCCAGCAGCTCGAGGGCGGGGGCCGAAGCTTTCTTT. Residues: CASSSRAGAEAFF.

The J gene is TRBJ2-7, the V gene TRBV5-6; maybe TRBD1 (5 bases). The CDR3 is 15 amino acids. Per the germline V gene, CDR1 is SGHDT and CDR2 is YYEEEE. Trimming cost V 0 bases and J 2 bases, with 12 bases left between them. For the CDR3, the DNA is TGTGCCAGCAGCTTGGGGAGACAGCCAACCTACGAGCAGTACTTC. It encodes CASSLGRQPTYEQYF. Together with reference TRBV5-6 and TRBJ2-7, the CDR3 gives the full variable domain: DAGVTQSPTHLIKTRGQQVTLRCSPKSGHDTVSWYQQALGQGPQFIFQYYEEEERQRGNFPDRFSGHQFPNYSSELNVNALLLGDSALYLCASSLGRQPTYEQYFGPGTRLTVT.

V and J are TRBV4-2 and TRBJ2-5, with 13 bases lining up with TRBD2. The CDR3 spans 17 residues. The V gene's germline CDR1 is LGHNA and CDR2 YNFKEQ. Trimming at V came to 2 bases and at J to 2 bases, leaving 5 bases not matched to a gene. The CDR3 is CASSQLGTSGDQETQYF. In DNA form, the CDR3 reads TGTGCCAGCAGCCAACTCGGGACTAGCGGGGATCAAGAGACCCAGTACTTC.

This clone was seen a handful of times. This rearrangement joins TRBV18 to TRBJ2-4, with 8 bases lining up with TRBD1. The CDR3 sequence is 16 residues long. V trimming: 4 bases; J trimming: 7 bases; junction bases outside the gene matches: 12. In germline, CDR1 is KGHSH, CDR2 LQKENI. CDR3 loop: CASSLRQPDRENIQYF. The CDR3, as DNA: TGTGCCAGCTCACTTAGGCAACCGGACAGGGAGAACATTCAGTACTTC.

This clone was seen only a few times. The rearrangement links TRBV5-1 to TRBJ1-5; a weak D match, TRBD1 (6 bases). Germline CDR1 is SGHRS and CDR2 is YFSETQ. Trimming took off 4 bases at V and 7 bases at J, with 18 bases between the two ends. The length of the CDR3 is 15 residues. The CDR3 loop is CASSMAGAPGQPQHF. DNA of the CDR3: TGCGCCAGCAGCATGGCGGGGGCTCCGGGGCAGCCCCAGCATTTT.

This clone occurred a few times. The chain combines TRBV29-1 with TRBJ1-1, with TRBD1 matching over 7 bases. Germline V gene lookup returns CDR1 SQVTM and CDR2 ANQGSEA. The CDR3 sequence is 15 residues long. The J segment lost 1 base and the V segment lost 1 base, leaving 6 bases of the junction unmatched. For the CDR3, the DNA is TGCAGCGTTGAAGTCAGTGGGACAGAGAACACTGAAGCTTTCTTT. Translating gives CSVEVSGTENTEAFF.

The chain recombines TRBV5-1 with TRBJ1-1, with 7 bases lining up with TRBD1. Germline V CDR1 and CDR2: SGHRS, YFSETQ. This CDR3 spans 15 amino acids. Trimming at V came to 2 bases and at J to 1 base, leaving 5 bases not matched to a gene. The CDR3 sequence: CASSFSGQPNTEAFF. CDR3 sequence (DNA): TGCGCCAGCAGCTTCTCGGGACAGCCGAACACTGAAGCTTTCTTT.

This clone was observed a few times. The same CDR3 arises from other DNA sequences in this sample as well. The chain links TRBV30 to TRBJ1-1; unclear D gene. The CDR3 has 11 residues. V was trimmed by 5 bases and J by 3 bases, leaving 7 bases between them. Germline V gives CDR1 GTSNPN, CDR2 SVGIG (reference sequence). CDR3 region: CAWGGYTEAFF. CDR3 sequence (DNA): TGTGCCTGGGGCGGGTACACTGAAGCTTTCTTT.

The chain combines TRBV30 with TRBJ1-1; D uncertain. The CDR3 is 14 residues long. Trimming pared 2 bases from V and 1 base from J, leaving 11 bases between. The V gene's germline CDR1 is GTSNPN and CDR2 SVGIG (reference sequence). DNA of the CDR3: TGTGCCTGGAGTCGCGGACTGGGGAACACTGAAGCTTTCTTT. Translating gives CAWSRGLGNTEAFF.

V usage is TRBV15 and J usage is TRBJ1-2; D gene unclear. The V gene lost 0 bases and the J gene lost 8 bases, with 13 bases spanning the gap. Per germline, CDR1 LNHNV and CDR2 YYDKDF (reference sequence). The CDR3 is made up of 14 amino acids. The CDR3 region has the DNA TGTGCCACCAGCAGAGATACCCCGACCTTGGGCTACACCTTC. It specifies CATSRDTPTLGYTF.

A few counts support this clone. A junction boundary mismatches the germline segment, possibly from a read error. The V and J genes are TRBV5-1 and TRBJ2-2, with a weak D call TRBD2 (6 bases). This CDR3 region has 18 residues. Per the germline V gene, CDR1 is SGHRS and CDR2 is YFSETQ. The CDR3 spells CASSLATASEFLTGELFF. CDR3 DNA: TGCGCCAGCAGCTTGGCCACGGCTAGCGAATTCCTAACCGGAGAGCTGTTTTTT.

This clone was found a few times. The J gene is TRBJ2-3, the V gene TRBV7-2; unclear D gene. V gave up 5 bases and J gave up 5 bases, with 17 bases separating them. The CDR3 is made up of 15 amino acids. CDR1 is SGHTA, CDR2 FQGNSA, per germline. This CDR3 is CASSPRWTSGDTQYF. Written as DNA, the CDR3 is TGTGCCAGCAGCCCGCGATGGACCAGTGGAGATACGCAGTATTTT. Using reference TRBV7-2 and TRBJ2-3 for the parts outside the CDR3, the full variable domain is GAGVSQSPSNKVTEKGKDVELRCDPISGHTALYWYRQSLGQGLEFLIYFQGNSAPDKSGLPSDRFSAERTGGSVSTLTIQRTQQEDSAVYLCASSPRWTSGDTQYFGPGTRLTVL.

This chain joins TRBV7-2 and TRBJ2-5, with no clear D. V was clipped by 10 bases and J by 5 bases, with 20 bases between them. Germline CDR1 is SGHTA and CDR2 is FQGNSA. CDR3 length: 14 amino acids. The CDR3 DNA reads TGTGCCACCTCCCCGGTATGGGCTCAGGAGACCCAGTACTTC. Its translation is CATSPVWAQETQYF.

V gene TRBV28 combines with J gene TRBJ1-5; 8 bases match TRBD1. Germline trimming cut 3 bases from V and 8 bases from J; bases unmatched to any gene: 6. The CDR3 contains 14 residues. Germline CDR1 reads MDHEN; CDR2 reads SYDVKM. As DNA, the CDR3 is TGTGCCAGCAGTTTTGGACAGGGCGGGGAGCCCCAGCATTTT. This gives the protein CASSFGQGGEPQHF.

This clone was found a few times. The gene calls are TRBV28 and TRBJ2-7; TRBD2 might be the D (6 bases). V was trimmed by 8 bases and J by 6 bases, leaving 14 bases between them. The CDR3 loop spans 12 amino acids. Looked up from germline, CDR1 is MDHEN and CDR2 is SYDVKM. CDR3 DNA: TGTGCCAGCGGATGGGACTCACGCGAGCAGTACTTC. Amino acid sequence: CASGWDSREQYF.

This clone came up a few times. The V call is TRBV4-1, the J call TRBJ1-1; D is ambiguous. Germline CDR1 reads MGHRA; CDR2 reads YSYEKL. CDR3 length: 14 residues. The ends were cut back, 2 bases at V and 5 bases at J, with 12 bases in the middle. The CDR3 DNA follows: TGCGCCAGCAGCCAACCGACGGGCAGGACTGAAGCTTTCTTT. Encoded protein: CASSQPTGRTEAFF.

This clone was seen more than once but under ten times. CDR3 DNA sequence: TGTGCCAGCAGTTACTCGTGGGACGGCCGCACAGATACGCAGTATTTT. Translated, it gives CASSYSWDGRTDTQYF. The J gene is TRBJ2-3, the V gene TRBV6-6, with D perhaps TRBD1 or TRBD2 (5 bases each). The CDR3 has 16 residues. The germline V gene encodes CDR1 MNHNY and CDR2 SVGAGI (reference sequence). V was pared by 0 bases and J by 1 base, with 11 bases between.

In DNA, the CDR3 is TGCGCCAGCAGTCTTGCTTGGGTATCCGGCAATCAGCCCCAGCATTTT. Protein: CASSLAWVSGNQPQHF. The chain employs TRBV23-1 and TRBJ1-5; no reliable D call. TRBV23-1 is annotated as an ORF whose role is uncertain. Trimming removed 4 bases from V and 2 bases from J, with 15 bases in between. The CDR3 consists of 16 residues.

This clone has more than one count but fewer than ten. The chain employs TRBV15 and TRBJ1-1, with D hard to call. The length of the CDR3 is 13 residues. CDR1 is LNHNV and CDR2 is YYDKDF in the germline V gene (reference sequence). V gave up 5 bases and J gave up 8 bases, with 15 bases separating them. The CDR3 DNA reads as TGTGCCACCAGCCACTCCCGCGGAGGAGAAGCTTTCTTT. Protein: CATSHSRGGEAFF.

The chain uses TRBV30 and TRBJ1-6; TRBD1 matches at 11 bases. Unmatched junction bases numbered 17, after V lost 2 bases and J lost 8 bases. The CDR3 contains 19 residues. The germline gives CDR1 GTSNPN, CDR2 SVGIG (reference sequence). DNA for the CDR3: TGTGCCTGGAGTCCCCTACGGACAGGGGGCATTTCGTCGGATTCACCCCTCCACTTT. Translated: CAWSPLRTGGISSDSPLHF.

This clone has a handful of counts. The V gene is TRBV2, the J gene TRBJ1-1; D gene uncertain. V was pared by 0 bases and J by 4 bases, with 15 bases between. The V gene's germline CDR1 is SNHLY and CDR2 FYNNEI. The CDR3 length is 16 residues. CDR3 nucleotides: TGTGCCAGCAGTGAAGCGAGACTCAACTGGGGCACTGAAGCTTTCTTT. This codes for CASSEARLNWGTEAFF.

The table lists this clone with a few counts. The chain combines TRBV28 with TRBJ2-7; D is ambiguous. Germline loops: CDR1 MDHEN, CDR2 SYDVKM. The CDR3 is made up of 13 amino acids. V dropped 4 bases and J dropped 4 bases, with 11 bases sitting between them. CDR3 sequence (DNA): TGTGCCAGCAGTTACTCTCTGGGGTACGAGCAGTACTTC. Amino acids: CASSYSLGYEQYF.

The chain joins TRBV30 to TRBJ1-2; 10 bases are shared with TRBD1. The V and J ends lost 7 bases and 2 bases, in that order; junction bases with no gene match: 10. CDR3 length: 15 amino acids. Per germline, CDR1 GTSNPN and CDR2 SVGIG (reference sequence). CDR3 sequence reads: CAYHRDRGRNYGYTF. The CDR3 region has the DNA TGTGCCTACCACCGGGACAGGGGAAGGAACTATGGCTACACCTTC.

The genes are TRBV5-4 and TRBJ2-3, with D possibly matching TRBD2 (6 bases). The V gene lost 3 bases and the J gene lost 4 bases, with 15 bases spanning the gap. CDR3 length equals 15 residues. Germline CDR1 reads SGHNT; CDR2 reads YYREEE (reference sequence). The CDR3 nucleotides are TGTGCCAGCAGCTCGAAACGGGACTCGGCAGATACGCAGTATTTT. It is translated as CASSSKRDSADTQYF.